Listed below are T cell receptor beta chains from one sample, sequenced in a study of cytomegalovirus exposure and HLA in healthy donors. Sequencing used immunoSEQ multiplex PCR; TCRdb keeps in-frame clones, though not all of them. The clone table shows about 87,000 clones, with the ten largest holding 15%. The sample consisted of PBMCs. These receptors were obtained from a man over 45 in good health and CMV-seropositive. Both conserved end residues are part of each CDR3.

V,J,CDR3
TRBV5-1,TRBJ2-2,CASSPSGRANGELFF
TRBV4-2,TRBJ1-3,CASSQEGGGYSGNTIYF
TRBV29-1,TRBJ2-5,CSVAPGTSGSETQYF
TRBV9,TRBJ2-5,CASSVGVYLETQYF
TRBV5-3,TRBJ1-5,CARSPWPQPQHF
TRBV7-9,TRBJ1-2,CASSPQGFHGYTF
TRBV30,TRBJ2-2,CAWRSGLAANTGELFF
TRBV19,TRBJ2-3,CASTRYSGSTDTQYF
TRBV19,TRBJ1-2,CASSIWRSGYTF
TRBV4-1,TRBJ1-3,CASSQDQVRRYSGNTIYF
TRBV27,TRBJ2-2,CASRHGTGELFF
TRBV4-2,TRBJ1-2,CASSQEAGGSYGYTF
TRBV15,TRBJ2-2,CATRGRDTGELFF
TRBV7-3,TRBJ2-2,CASSLAASGSSSTGELFF
TRBV27,TRBJ2-2,CASSSGNGELFF
TRBV28,TRBJ1-1,CASSLQRGAAFF
TRBV4-1,TRBJ1-4,CASSQDRGEKLFF
TRBV7-9,TRBJ1-4,CASSFGTGFEKLFF
TRBV9,TRBJ1-6,CASSLDWRNSPLHF
TRBV9,TRBJ1-3,CASSVDTSSGNTIYF
TRBV30,TRBJ2-1,CAWSVLPLRGGFTYNEQFF
TRBV4-1,TRBJ2-5,CASSQEPSGFQETQYF
TRBV4-3,TRBJ2-1,CASSPSGTYSYNEQFF
TRBV5-4,TRBJ2-5,CASSQKLDYHQYF
TRBV5-1,TRBJ2-7,CASSLKRDGGSYEQYF
TRBV10-3,TRBJ1-2,CAISESPGSARAAF
TRBV7-6,TRBJ2-7,CASSLGRGYMEQYF
TRBV27,TRBJ1-1,CASSLYRQLNTEAFF
TRBV13,TRBJ2-7,CASSLRTVTYEQYF
TRBV5-5,TRBJ1-1,CASSLPPNTEAFF
TRBV5-1,TRBJ2-1,CASRALAGVYNEQFF
TRBV7-9,TRBJ2-7,CASSLGGSGSGNEQYF
TRBV15,TRBJ1-1,CAITLVPNTEAFF
TRBV28,TRBJ1-1,CASPPPGSGNTEAFF
TRBV18,TRBJ2-1,CASSIREAVNEQFF
TRBV18,TRBJ1-1,CASSPRATEAFF
TRBV5-5,TRBJ2-5,CASSLREAGETGETQYF
TRBV7-2,TRBJ2-2,CASSPFGLAGKAGELFF
TRBV11-2,TRBJ2-7,CASSRGGGLAIYEQYF